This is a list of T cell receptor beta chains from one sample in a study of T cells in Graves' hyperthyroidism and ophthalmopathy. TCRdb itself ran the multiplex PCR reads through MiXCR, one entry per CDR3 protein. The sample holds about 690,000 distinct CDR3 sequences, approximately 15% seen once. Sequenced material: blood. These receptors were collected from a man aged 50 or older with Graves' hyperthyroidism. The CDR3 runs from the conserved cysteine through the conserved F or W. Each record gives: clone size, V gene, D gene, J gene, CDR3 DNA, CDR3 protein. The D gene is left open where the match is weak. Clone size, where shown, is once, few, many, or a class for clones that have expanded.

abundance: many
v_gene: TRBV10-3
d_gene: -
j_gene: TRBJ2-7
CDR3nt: TGTGCCACGGCCGAGACCGACCCAAGGGAGCAGTACTTC
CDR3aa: CATAETDPREQYF

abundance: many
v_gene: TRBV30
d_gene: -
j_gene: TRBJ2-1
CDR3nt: TGTGCCTACCTTGTTTGGGCGGGAATGGTCGATGAGCAGTTCTTC
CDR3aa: CAYLVWAGMVDEQFF

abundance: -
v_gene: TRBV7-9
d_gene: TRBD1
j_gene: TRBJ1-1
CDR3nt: TGTGCCACTTCGACAGGGGCGAACACTGAAGCTTTCTTT
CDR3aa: CATSTGANTEAFF

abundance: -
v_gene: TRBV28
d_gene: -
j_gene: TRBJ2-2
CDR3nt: TGTGCCAGCAGACAGGGCGGCGGGGAGCTGTTTTTT
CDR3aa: CASRQGGGELFF

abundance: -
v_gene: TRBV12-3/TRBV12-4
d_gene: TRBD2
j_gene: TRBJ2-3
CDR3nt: TGTGCCAGCAGTTTTTTAGCGGGAGGGATAACAGATACGCAGTATTTT
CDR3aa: CASSFLAGGITDTQYF

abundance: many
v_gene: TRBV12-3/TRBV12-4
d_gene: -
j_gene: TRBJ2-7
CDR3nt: TGTGCCAGCACCCCCGGGAAGGGCAGGTACGAGCAGTACTTC
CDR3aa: CASTPGKGRYEQYF

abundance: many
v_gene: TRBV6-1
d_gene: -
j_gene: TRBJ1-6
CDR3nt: TGTGCCAGCAGTGAGAGGTACCCCGGCTCACCCCTCCACTTT
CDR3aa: CASSERYPGSPLHF

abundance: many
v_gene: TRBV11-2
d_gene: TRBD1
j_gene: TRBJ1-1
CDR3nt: TGTGCCAGCAGCTCCGAGACAGGGGTTGGAACTGAAGCTTTCTTT
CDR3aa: CASSSETGVGTEAFF

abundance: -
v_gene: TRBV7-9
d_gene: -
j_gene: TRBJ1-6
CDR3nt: TGTGCCAGCAGCGTGGCAGGGAAGGACTCACCCCTCCACTTT
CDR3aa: CASSVAGKDSPLHF

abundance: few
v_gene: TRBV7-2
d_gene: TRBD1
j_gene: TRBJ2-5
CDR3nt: TGTGCCAGCAGCTTAATGAAGGGGGCGGAAGAGACCCAGTACTTC
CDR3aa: CASSLMKGAEETQYF

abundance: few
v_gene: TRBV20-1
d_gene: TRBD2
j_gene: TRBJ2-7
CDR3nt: TGCAGTGCTGGAGCGGGAGCGCCCTCCTACGAGCAGTACTTC
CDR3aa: CSAGAGAPSYEQYF

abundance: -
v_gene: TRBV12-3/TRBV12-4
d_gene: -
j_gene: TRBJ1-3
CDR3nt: TGTGCCAGCAGCTCGGGGAGCCCCGGGGGAAACACCATATATTTT
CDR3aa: CASSSGSPGGNTIYF

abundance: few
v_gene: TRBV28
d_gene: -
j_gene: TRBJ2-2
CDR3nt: TGTGCCAGCAGCGTTTCTATCGGGGAGCTGTTTTTT
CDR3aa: CASSVSIGELFF

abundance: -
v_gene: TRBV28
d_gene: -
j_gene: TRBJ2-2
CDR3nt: TGTGCCAGCAGTTTTCGGGGTGGCGGGGAGCTGTTTTTT
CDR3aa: CASSFRGGGELFF

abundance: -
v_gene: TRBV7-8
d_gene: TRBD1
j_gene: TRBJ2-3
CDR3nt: TGTGCCAGCAGCTCACCGGGACAGGGGAGGTTAAGGAATACGCAGTATTTT
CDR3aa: CASSSPGQGRLRNTQYF

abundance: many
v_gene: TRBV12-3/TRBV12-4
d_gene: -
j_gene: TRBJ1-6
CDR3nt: TGTGCCAGCAGACCCACTGACGGAGATTCACCCCTCCACTTT
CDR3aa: CASRPTDGDSPLHF

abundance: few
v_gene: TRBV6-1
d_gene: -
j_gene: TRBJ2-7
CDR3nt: TGTGCCAGCAGTGAAAGGGACCTGCAGGGCGAGCAGTACTTC
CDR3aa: CASSERDLQGEQYF

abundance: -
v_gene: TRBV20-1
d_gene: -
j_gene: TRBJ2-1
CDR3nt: TGCAGTGCTCCCCAGGGACACGCAACCTACAATGAGCAGTTCTTC
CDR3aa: CSAPQGHATYNEQFF

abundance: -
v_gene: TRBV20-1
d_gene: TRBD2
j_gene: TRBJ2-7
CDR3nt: TGCAGTGCTTCTCGTAGCGGGAGTGTCTACGAGCAGTACTTC
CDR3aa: CSASRSGSVYEQYF

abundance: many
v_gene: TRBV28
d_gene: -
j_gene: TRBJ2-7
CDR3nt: TGTGCCAGCAGTTTTGCAGGGGAAGGCTCCTACGAGCAGTACTTC
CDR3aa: CASSFAGEGSYEQYF

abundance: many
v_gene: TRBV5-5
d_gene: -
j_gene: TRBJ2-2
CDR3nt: TGTGCCAGCAGCCCCTTTGGCGGGGAGCTGTTTTTT
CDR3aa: CASSPFGGELFF

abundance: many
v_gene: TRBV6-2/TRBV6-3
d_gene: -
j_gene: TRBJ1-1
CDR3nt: TGTGCCAGCTACGAGTCGTCGGGTCCAATGAACACTGAAGCTTTCTTT
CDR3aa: CASYESSGPMNTEAFF

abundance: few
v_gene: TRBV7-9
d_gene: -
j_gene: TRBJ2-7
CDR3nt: TGTGCCAGCAGCTTCACCGAGTTAGGCTCCTACGAGCAGTACTTC
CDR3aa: CASSFTELGSYEQYF

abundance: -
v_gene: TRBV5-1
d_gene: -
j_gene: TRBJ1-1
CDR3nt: TGCGCCAGCAGCTTGGGTACCCAGGGGTTTTTTACTGAAGCTTTCTTT
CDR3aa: CASSLGTQGFFTEAFF

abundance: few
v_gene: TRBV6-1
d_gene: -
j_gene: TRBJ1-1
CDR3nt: TGTGCCAGCAGTTTCACCGACGCCGGGACAGAAGCTTTCTTT
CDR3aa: CASSFTDAGTEAFF

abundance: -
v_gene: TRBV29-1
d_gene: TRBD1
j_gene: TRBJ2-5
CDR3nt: TGCAGCGTAGCACAGGGGGTACGAGAGACCCAGTACTTC
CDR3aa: CSVAQGVRETQYF

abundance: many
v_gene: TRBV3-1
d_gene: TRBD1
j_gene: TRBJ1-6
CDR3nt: TGTGCCAGCAGCCAAGCGGGACAGGGGAATTCACCCCTCCACTTT
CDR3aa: CASSQAGQGNSPLHF

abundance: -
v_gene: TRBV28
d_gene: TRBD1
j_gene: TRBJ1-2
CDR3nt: TGTGCCAGCAGGAGACAGGGGGCGTTAAGCTACTATGGCTACACCTTC
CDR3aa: CASRRQGALSYYGYTF

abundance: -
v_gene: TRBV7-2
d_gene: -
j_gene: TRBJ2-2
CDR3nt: -
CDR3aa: CASSPPGGDVPGSCFF

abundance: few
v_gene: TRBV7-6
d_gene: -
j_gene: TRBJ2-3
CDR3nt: TGTGCCAGCAGCTCCAGGACCGGAGATACGCAGTATTTT
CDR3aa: CASSSRTGDTQYF

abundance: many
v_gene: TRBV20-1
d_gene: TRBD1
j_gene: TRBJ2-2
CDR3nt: TGCAGTGCCTGGGACAGGGGCACCGGGGAGCTGTTTTTT
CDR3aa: CSAWDRGTGELFF

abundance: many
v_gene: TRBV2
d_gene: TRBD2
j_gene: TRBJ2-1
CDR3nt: TGTGCCAGCAGCACGACTAGCGGGAGGGCCAATGAGCAGTTCTTC
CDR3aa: CASSTTSGRANEQFF

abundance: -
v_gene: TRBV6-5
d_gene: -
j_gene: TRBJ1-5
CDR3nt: TGTGCCAGCAGTTACTCGATATACAATCAGCCCCAGCATTTT
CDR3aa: CASSYSIYNQPQHF

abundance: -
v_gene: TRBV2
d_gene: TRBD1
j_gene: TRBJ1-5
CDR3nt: TGTGCCAGCAGGCCCGGGACAGGGGACAATCAGCCCCAGCATTTT
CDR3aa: CASRPGTGDNQPQHF

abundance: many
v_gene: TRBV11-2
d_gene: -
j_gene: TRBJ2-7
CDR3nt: TGTGCCAGCAGCTTCCCCCGTCCGGGCCAGCAGTACTTC
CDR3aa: CASSFPRPGQQYF

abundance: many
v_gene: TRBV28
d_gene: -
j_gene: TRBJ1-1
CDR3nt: TGTGCCAGCAGTTCGCCGGCGGTGAACACTGAAGCTTTCTTT
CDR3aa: CASSSPAVNTEAFF

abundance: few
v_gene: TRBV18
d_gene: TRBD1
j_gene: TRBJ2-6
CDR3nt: TGTGCCAGCTCAGACCGGGACAGGGCGTCCGGGGCCAACGTCCTGACTTTC
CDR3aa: CASSDRDRASGANVLTF

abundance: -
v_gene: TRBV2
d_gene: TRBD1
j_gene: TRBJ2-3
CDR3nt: TGTGCCAGCAGCCAGGCCGACAGGGTATCTAGTGGTGCGCAGTATTTT
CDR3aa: CASSQADRVSSGAQYF

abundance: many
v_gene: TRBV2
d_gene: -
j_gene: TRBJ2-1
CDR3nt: TGTGCCAGGGCGATTCAAGGGGCAGAGGGGAATGAGCAGTTCTTC
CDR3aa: CARAIQGAEGNEQFF

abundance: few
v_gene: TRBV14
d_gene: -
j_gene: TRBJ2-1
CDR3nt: TGTGCCAGCAGCCAACCTTGGGACGGATCCTACAATGAGCAGTTCTTC
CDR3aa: CASSQPWDGSYNEQFF

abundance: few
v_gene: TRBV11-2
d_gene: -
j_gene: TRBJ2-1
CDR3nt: TGTGCCAGCAGCTTAGCCCACCTACACGAGAATGAGCAGTTCTTC
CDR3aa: CASSLAHLHENEQFF

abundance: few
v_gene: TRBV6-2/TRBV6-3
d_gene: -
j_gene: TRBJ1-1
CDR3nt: TGTGCCAGCAGTCCGGGGGATCCTACCTCAGCTTTCTTT
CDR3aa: CASSPGDPTSAFF

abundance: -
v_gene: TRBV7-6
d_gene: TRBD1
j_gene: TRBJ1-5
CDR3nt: TGTGCCAGCAGCCTAGACAGGGAGCAGCCCCAGCATTTT
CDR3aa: CASSLDREQPQHF

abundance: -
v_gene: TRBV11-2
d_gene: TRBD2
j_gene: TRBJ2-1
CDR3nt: TGTGCCAGCAGCTTAGATCGGACTAGCGGGGGCTACAATGAGCAGTTCTTC
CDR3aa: CASSLDRTSGGYNEQFF

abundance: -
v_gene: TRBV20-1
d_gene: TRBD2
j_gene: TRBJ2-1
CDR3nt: TGCAGTGCTAGAAAGTGGTTAGCGGGATCCGATGAGCAGTTCTTC
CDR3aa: CSARKWLAGSDEQFF

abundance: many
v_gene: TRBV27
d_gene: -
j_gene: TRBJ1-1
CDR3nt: TGTGCCAGCAGTTTTGAAGGGGTAGTCACTGAAGCTTTCTTT
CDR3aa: CASSFEGVVTEAFF

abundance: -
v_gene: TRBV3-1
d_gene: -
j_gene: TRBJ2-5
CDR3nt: TGTGCCAGCAGCCAAGCGGGGGCAGGGCGGGAGACCCAGTACTTC
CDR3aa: CASSQAGAGRETQYF

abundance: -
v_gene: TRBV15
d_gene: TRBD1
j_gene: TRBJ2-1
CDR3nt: TGTGCCACCAGCAGAGATGATGGCCGGGGGGACAGGGATGAGCAGTTCTTC
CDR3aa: CATSRDDGRGDRDEQFF

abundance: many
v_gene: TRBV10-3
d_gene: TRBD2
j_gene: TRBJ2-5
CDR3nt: TGTGCCATCAGTCCCCTAGCGGGAAGGGAGACCCAGTACTTC
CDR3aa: CAISPLAGRETQYF

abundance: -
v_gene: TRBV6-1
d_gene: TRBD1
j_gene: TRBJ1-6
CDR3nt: TGTGCCACAGCCCCCGGGACAGCCAATTCACCCCTCCACTTT
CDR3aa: CATAPGTANSPLHF

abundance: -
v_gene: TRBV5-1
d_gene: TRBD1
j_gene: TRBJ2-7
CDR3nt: TGCGCCAGCAGCGGGGGACAGGGGATCTACGAGCAGCACTTC
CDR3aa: CASSGGQGIYEQHF

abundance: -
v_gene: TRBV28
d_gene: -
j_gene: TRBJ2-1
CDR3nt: TGTGCCAGCAGCCGGGACTTCCTCAGCTCCTACAATGAGCAGTTCTTC
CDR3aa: CASSRDFLSSYNEQFF

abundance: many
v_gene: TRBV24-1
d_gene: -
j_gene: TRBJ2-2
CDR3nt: TGTGCCACCGAGAGCCTAAGGGGGACCGGGGAGCTGTTTTTT
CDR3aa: CATESLRGTGELFF